This entry is about one T cell receptor (beta chain). The sample comes from a study of blood T cell repertoires in COVID-19. At the level of the study: The study drew acute and convalescent COVID-19 samples from the United States, Italy and Spain. T cells, B-cell-depleted T cells, or PBMCs provided the cDNA or gDNA that served as material.

Trimming pared 6 bases from V and 1 base from J, leaving 13 bases between. This CDR3 region has 14 residues. Germline V CDR1 and CDR2: LNHDA, SQIVND (reference sequence). The repertoire was sequenced with immunoSEQ multiplex PCR; TCRdb's copy has only in-frame clones and lacks some. The profile shows around 70,000 clones, roughly 79% of them singletons. Input material: peripheral blood. This clonotype originated in a woman aged 70 to 79 with acute or convalescent COVID-19. The chain joins TRBV19 to TRBJ2-7; perhaps TRBD2 as D (5 bases). CDR3 residues: CASSPREVSYEQYF. The CDR3 DNA is TGTGCCAGTAGCCCTCGGGAAGTATCCTACGAGCAGTACTTC.